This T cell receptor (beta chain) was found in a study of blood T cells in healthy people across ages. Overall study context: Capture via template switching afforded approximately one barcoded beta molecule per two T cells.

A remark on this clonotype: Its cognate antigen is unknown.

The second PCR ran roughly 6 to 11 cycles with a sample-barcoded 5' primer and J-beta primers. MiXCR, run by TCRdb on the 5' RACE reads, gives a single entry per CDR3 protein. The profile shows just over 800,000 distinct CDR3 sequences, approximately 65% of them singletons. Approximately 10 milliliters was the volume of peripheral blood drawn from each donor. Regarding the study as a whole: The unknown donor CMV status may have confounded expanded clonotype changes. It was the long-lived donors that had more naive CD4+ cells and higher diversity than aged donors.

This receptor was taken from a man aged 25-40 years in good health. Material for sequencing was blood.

This CDR3 reads CSATGGLPPYNEQFF. CDR3 DNA: TGCAGTGCTACGGGGGGCCTACCTCCCTACAATGAGCAGTTCTTC. V gene TRBV20-1 combines with J gene TRBJ2-1, with a possible D match to TRBD2 (7 bases). Germline CDR1 and CDR2: DFQATT and SNEGSKA (reference sequence). The CDR3 covers 15 residues. The V gene lost 4 bases and the J gene lost 2 bases, with 15 bases spanning the gap.